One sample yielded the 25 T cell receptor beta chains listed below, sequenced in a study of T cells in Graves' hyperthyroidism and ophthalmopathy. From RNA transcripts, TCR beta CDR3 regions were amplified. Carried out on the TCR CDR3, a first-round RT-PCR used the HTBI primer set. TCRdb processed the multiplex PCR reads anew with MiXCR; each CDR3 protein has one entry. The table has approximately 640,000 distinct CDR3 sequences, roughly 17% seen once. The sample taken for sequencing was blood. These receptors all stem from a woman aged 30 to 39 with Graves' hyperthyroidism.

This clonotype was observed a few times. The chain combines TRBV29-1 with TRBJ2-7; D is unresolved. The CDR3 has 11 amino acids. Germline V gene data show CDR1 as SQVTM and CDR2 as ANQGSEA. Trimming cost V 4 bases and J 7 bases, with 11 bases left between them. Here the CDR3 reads CSVAELGEQYF. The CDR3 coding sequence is TGCAGCGTTGCGGAACTGGGAGAGCAGTACTTC.

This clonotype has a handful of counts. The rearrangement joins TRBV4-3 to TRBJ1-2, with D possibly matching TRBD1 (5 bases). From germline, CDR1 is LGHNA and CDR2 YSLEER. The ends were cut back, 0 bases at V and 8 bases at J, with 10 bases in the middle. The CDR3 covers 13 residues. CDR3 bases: TGCGCCAGCAGCCAAGAGTCAGGGTTAGGCTACACCTTC. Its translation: CASSQESGLGYTF.

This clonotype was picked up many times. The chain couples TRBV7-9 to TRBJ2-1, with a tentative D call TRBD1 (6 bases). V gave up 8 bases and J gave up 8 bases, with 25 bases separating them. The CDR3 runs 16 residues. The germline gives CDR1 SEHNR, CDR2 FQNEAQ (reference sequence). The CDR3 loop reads CASGLFGRDTSDEQFF. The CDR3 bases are TGTGCCAGCGGTCTTTTCGGAAGGGACACCTCTGATGAGCAGTTCTTC.

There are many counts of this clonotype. The CDR3: CASSSSGTGFHEQYF. The CDR3 nucleotides are TGTGCCAGCAGTTCCTCCGGGACAGGGTTCCACGAGCAGTACTTC. The genes are TRBV28 and TRBJ2-7, with TRBD1 matching over 9 bases. Trimming removed 4 bases from V and 5 bases from J; junction bases left unmatched: 9. CDR1 is MDHEN, CDR2 SYDVKM, per germline. The CDR3 totals 15 residues.

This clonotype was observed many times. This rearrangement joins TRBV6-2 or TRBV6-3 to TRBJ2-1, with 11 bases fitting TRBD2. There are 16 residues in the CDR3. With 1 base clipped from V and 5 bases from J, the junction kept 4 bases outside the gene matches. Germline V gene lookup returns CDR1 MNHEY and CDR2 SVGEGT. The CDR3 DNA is TGTGCCAGCAGTTACTATAGCGGGAGGGCTAACAATGAGCAGTTCTTC. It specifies CASSYYSGRANNEQFF.

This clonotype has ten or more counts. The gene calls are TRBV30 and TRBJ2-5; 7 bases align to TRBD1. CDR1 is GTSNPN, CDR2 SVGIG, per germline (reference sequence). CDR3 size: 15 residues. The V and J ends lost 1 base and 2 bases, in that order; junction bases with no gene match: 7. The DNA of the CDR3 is TGTGCCTGGAGTGGAAAAGGGACAGCACAAGAGACCCAGTACTTC. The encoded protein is CAWSGKGTAQETQYF.

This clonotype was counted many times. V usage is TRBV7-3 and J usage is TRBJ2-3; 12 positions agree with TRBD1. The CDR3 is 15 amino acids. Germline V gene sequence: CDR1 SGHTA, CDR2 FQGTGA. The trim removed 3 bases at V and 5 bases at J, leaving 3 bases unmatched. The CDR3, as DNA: TGTGCCAGCAGCTTGGGGACAGGGGGCTTAGATACGCAGTATTTT. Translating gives CASSLGTGGLDTQYF.

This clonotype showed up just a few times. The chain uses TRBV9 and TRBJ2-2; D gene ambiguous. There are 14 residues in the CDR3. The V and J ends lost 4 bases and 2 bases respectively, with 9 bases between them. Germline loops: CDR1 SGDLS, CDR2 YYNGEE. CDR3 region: CASSLGINTGELFF. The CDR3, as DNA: TGTGCCAGCAGCCTAGGGATCAACACCGGGGAGCTGTTTTTT.

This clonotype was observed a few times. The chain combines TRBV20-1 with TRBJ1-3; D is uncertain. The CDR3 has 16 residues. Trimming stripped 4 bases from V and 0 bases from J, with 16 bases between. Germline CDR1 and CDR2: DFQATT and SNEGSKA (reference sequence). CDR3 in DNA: TGCAGTGCTAAGGGTCGACGGAAACTCTCTGGAAACACCATATATTTT. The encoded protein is CSAKGRRKLSGNTIYF.

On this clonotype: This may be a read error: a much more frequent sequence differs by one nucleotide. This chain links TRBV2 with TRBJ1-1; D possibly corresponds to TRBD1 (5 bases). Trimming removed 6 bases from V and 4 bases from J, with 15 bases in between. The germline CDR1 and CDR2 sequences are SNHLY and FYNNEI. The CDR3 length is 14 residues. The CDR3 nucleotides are TGTGCCAGCAGCCGAGGGGTACTGAGCACTGAAGCTTTCTTT. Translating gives CASSRGVLSTEAFF.

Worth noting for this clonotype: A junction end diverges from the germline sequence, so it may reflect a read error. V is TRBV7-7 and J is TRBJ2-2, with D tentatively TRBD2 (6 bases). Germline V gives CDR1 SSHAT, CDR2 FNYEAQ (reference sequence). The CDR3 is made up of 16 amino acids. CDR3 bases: TGTGCTAGCACCCCGGAGGGTAGCAAGAGGACCGGGGAGCTGTTTTTT. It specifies CASTPEGSKRTGELFF.

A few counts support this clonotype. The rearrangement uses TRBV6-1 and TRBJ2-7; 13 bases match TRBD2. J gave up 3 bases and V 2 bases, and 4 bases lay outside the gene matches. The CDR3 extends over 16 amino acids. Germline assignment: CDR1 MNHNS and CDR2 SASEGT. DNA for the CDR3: TGTGCCAGCAGTGAACCCGGGACTAGCGGGATCTACGAGCAGTACTTC. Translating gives CASSEPGTSGIYEQYF.

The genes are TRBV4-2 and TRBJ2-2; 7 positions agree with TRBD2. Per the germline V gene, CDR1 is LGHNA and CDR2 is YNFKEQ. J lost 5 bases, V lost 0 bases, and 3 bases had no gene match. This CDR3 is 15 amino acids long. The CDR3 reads CASSQDGGGTGELFF. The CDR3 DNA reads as TGTGCCAGCAGCCAAGACGGGGGAGGGACCGGGGAGCTGTTTTTT.

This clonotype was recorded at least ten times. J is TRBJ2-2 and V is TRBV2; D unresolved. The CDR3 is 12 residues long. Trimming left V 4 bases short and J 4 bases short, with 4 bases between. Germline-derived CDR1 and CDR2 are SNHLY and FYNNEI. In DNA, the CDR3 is TGTGCCAGCAGTGGGCTCACCGGGGAGCTGTTTTTT. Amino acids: CASSGLTGELFF.

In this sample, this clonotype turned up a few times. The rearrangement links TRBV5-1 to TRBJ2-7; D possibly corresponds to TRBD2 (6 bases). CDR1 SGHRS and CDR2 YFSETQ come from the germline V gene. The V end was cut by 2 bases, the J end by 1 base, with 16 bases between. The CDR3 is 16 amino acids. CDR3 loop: CASSFGDWTTSYEQYF. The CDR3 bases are TGCGCCAGCAGCTTCGGGGACTGGACCACTTCCTACGAGCAGTACTTC.

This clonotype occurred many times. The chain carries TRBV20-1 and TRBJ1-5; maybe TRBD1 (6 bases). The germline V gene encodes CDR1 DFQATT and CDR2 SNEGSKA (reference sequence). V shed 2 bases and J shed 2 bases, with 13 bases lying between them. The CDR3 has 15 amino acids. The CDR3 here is CSARPQGRGNQPQHF. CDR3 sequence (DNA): TGCAGTGCTAGACCACAGGGACGGGGCAATCAGCCCCAGCATTTT.

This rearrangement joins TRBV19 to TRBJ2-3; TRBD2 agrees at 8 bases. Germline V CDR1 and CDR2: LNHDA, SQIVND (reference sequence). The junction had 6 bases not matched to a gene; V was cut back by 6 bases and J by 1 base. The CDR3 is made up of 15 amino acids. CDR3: CASRETSARTDTQYF. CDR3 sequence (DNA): TGTGCCAGTAGGGAGACTAGCGCGCGCACAGATACGCAGTATTTT.

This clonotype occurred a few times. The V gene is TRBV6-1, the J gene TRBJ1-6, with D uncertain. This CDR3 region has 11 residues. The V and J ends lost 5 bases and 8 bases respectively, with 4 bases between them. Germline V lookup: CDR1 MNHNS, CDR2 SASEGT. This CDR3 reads CASSRDSPLHF. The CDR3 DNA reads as TGTGCCAGCAGTCGTGATTCACCCCTCCACTTT.

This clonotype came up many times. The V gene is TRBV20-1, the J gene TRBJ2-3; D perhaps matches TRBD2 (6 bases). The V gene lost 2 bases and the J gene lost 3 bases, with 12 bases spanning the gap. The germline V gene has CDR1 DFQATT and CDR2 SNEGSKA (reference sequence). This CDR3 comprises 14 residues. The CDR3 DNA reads TGCAGTGCTAGATGGCGGGGCTTAACAGATACGCAGTATTTT. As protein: CSARWRGLTDTQYF.

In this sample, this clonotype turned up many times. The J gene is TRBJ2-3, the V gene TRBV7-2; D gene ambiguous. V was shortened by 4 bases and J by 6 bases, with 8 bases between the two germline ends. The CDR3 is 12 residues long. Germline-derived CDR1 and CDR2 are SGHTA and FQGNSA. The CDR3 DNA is TGTGCCAGCAGCTACATGGGCGATACGCAGTATTTT. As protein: CASSYMGDTQYF.

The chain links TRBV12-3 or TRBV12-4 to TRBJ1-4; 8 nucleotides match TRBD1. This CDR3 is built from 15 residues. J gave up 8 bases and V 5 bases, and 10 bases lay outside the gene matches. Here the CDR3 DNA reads TGTGCCAGCAGTCCCCACAGGGGGGGGAACGAAAAACTGTTTTTT. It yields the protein CASSPHRGGNEKLFF.

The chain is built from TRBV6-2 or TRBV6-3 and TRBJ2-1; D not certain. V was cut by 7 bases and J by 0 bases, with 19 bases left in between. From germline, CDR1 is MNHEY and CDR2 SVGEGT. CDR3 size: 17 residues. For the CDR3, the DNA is TGTGCCAGCACCTCACTCCGGTACTCGAGCTCCTACAATGAGCAGTTCTTC. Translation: CASTSLRYSSSYNEQFF.

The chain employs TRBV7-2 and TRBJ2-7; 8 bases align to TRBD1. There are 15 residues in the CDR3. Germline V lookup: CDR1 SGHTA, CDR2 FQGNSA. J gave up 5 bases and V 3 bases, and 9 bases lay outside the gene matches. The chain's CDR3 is CASSFPGTGTHEQYF. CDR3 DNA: TGTGCCAGCAGCTTCCCCGGGACAGGCACCCACGAGCAGTACTTC.

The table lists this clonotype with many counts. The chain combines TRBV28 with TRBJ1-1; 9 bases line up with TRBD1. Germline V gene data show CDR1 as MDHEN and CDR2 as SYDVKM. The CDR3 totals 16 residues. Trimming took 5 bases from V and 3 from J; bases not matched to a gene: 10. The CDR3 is CASSPFPQGAYTEAFF. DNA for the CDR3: TGTGCCAGCAGTCCATTCCCACAGGGGGCGTACACTGAAGCTTTCTTT. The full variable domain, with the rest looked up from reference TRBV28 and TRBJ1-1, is DVKVTQSSRYLVKRTGEKVFLECVQDMDHENMFWYRQDPGLGLRLIYFSYDVKMKEKGDIPEGYSVSREKKERFSLILESASTNQTSMYLCASSPFPQGAYTEAFFGQGTRLTVV.

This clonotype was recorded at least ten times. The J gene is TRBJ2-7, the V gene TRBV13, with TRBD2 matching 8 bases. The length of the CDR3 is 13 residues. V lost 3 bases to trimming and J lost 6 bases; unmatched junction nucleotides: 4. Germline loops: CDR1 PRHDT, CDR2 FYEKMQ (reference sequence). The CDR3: CASSFAGTSEQYF. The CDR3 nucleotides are TGTGCCAGCAGCTTTGCCGGGACTAGCGAGCAGTACTTC.